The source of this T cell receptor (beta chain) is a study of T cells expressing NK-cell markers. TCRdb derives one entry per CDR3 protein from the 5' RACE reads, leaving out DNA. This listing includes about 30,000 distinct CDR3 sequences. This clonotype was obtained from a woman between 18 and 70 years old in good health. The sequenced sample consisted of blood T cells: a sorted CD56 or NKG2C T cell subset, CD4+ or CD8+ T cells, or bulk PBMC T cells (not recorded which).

The CDR3 region is CASSREGTLFQETQYF. V is TRBV4-1 and J is TRBJ2-5; TCRdb's D call of TRBD2 is untestable without DNA. The germline V gene has CDR1 MGHRA and CDR2 YSYEKL. The CDR3 has 16 amino acids.